This T cell receptor (beta chain) was sequenced for a study of metastatic and nonmetastatic thyroid tumors. Findings of the study overall: According to reports, the diversity of TCR beta was significantly higher in malignant thyroid tumors than in benign nodules, and this held in both blood and tumor samples.

Per the original data handling: Clinicopathological groups supplied CDR3 differences that were used to build a distant-metastasis classifier for papillary thyroid cancer. TCRdb reanalyzed the PCR reads with MiXCR. In this record, the V and J calls reflect TCRdb's handling and not the investigators' own analysis. Among about 37,000 clones listed, 25% to 30% were seen once. Looked up from germline, CDR1 is SGHRS and CDR2 is YFSETQ. V was pared by 0 bases and J by 0 bases, with 3 bases between. CDR3 length equals 13 residues. None of the patients had undergone any treatment ahead of thyroid surgery. Worth noting for this clone: The antigen is not known.

The TCR originated in a male donor with papillary thyroid cancer or a benign thyroid nodule (not recorded which). Some clones in this sample may be carry-over from other donors' samples. The chain employs TRBV5-1 and TRBJ1-1; D uncertain. Sequencing was done on a sample of blood. CDR3 region: CASSLGMNTEAFF. The CDR3 nucleotides are TGCGCCAGCAGCTTGGGTATGAACACTGAAGCTTTCTTT.